This TCR beta chain was observed in a study of CD8+ T cells in alopecia areata. Study summary: Approximately 6-11-week-old female C3H/HeJ mice were grafted with skin from spontaneously alopecic roughly 6-12-month-old C3H/HeJ graft donors.

Extracted RNA was reverse transcribed, and the resulting cDNA served as sequencing template. TCRdb's table, derived via immunoSEQ multiplex PCR, lists solely in-frame clones and lacks some. Recorded here are approximately 110,000 clones, none singletons. This clone showed up just a few times. Its antigen is as yet unknown. Each gene name is a mouse one. The read terminates 4 residues ahead of where the CDR3 ends, so the germline J gene completes it. Germline V gives CDR1 NSHNY, CDR2 SYGAGN. The CDR3 is 13 residues long. Study-wide results and caveats: More clonal than normal scalp was lesional scalp, particularly alopecia totalis/universalis. Whereas mice showed it more clearly, TCR sharing across patients was murkier, possibly because of HLA.

This receptor was obtained from a C3H/HeJ mouse with alopecia areata. This line is of MHC haplotype H2-k. Sequencing used lesional skin. The chain recombines TRBV13-1 with TRBJ2-7; TRBD2 matches at 9 bases. The CDR3 bases that were read are TGTGCCAGCTCCGGGACTGGGCCTTAT. It is translated as CASSGTGPY. The full CDR3 reads CASSGTGPYEQYF.